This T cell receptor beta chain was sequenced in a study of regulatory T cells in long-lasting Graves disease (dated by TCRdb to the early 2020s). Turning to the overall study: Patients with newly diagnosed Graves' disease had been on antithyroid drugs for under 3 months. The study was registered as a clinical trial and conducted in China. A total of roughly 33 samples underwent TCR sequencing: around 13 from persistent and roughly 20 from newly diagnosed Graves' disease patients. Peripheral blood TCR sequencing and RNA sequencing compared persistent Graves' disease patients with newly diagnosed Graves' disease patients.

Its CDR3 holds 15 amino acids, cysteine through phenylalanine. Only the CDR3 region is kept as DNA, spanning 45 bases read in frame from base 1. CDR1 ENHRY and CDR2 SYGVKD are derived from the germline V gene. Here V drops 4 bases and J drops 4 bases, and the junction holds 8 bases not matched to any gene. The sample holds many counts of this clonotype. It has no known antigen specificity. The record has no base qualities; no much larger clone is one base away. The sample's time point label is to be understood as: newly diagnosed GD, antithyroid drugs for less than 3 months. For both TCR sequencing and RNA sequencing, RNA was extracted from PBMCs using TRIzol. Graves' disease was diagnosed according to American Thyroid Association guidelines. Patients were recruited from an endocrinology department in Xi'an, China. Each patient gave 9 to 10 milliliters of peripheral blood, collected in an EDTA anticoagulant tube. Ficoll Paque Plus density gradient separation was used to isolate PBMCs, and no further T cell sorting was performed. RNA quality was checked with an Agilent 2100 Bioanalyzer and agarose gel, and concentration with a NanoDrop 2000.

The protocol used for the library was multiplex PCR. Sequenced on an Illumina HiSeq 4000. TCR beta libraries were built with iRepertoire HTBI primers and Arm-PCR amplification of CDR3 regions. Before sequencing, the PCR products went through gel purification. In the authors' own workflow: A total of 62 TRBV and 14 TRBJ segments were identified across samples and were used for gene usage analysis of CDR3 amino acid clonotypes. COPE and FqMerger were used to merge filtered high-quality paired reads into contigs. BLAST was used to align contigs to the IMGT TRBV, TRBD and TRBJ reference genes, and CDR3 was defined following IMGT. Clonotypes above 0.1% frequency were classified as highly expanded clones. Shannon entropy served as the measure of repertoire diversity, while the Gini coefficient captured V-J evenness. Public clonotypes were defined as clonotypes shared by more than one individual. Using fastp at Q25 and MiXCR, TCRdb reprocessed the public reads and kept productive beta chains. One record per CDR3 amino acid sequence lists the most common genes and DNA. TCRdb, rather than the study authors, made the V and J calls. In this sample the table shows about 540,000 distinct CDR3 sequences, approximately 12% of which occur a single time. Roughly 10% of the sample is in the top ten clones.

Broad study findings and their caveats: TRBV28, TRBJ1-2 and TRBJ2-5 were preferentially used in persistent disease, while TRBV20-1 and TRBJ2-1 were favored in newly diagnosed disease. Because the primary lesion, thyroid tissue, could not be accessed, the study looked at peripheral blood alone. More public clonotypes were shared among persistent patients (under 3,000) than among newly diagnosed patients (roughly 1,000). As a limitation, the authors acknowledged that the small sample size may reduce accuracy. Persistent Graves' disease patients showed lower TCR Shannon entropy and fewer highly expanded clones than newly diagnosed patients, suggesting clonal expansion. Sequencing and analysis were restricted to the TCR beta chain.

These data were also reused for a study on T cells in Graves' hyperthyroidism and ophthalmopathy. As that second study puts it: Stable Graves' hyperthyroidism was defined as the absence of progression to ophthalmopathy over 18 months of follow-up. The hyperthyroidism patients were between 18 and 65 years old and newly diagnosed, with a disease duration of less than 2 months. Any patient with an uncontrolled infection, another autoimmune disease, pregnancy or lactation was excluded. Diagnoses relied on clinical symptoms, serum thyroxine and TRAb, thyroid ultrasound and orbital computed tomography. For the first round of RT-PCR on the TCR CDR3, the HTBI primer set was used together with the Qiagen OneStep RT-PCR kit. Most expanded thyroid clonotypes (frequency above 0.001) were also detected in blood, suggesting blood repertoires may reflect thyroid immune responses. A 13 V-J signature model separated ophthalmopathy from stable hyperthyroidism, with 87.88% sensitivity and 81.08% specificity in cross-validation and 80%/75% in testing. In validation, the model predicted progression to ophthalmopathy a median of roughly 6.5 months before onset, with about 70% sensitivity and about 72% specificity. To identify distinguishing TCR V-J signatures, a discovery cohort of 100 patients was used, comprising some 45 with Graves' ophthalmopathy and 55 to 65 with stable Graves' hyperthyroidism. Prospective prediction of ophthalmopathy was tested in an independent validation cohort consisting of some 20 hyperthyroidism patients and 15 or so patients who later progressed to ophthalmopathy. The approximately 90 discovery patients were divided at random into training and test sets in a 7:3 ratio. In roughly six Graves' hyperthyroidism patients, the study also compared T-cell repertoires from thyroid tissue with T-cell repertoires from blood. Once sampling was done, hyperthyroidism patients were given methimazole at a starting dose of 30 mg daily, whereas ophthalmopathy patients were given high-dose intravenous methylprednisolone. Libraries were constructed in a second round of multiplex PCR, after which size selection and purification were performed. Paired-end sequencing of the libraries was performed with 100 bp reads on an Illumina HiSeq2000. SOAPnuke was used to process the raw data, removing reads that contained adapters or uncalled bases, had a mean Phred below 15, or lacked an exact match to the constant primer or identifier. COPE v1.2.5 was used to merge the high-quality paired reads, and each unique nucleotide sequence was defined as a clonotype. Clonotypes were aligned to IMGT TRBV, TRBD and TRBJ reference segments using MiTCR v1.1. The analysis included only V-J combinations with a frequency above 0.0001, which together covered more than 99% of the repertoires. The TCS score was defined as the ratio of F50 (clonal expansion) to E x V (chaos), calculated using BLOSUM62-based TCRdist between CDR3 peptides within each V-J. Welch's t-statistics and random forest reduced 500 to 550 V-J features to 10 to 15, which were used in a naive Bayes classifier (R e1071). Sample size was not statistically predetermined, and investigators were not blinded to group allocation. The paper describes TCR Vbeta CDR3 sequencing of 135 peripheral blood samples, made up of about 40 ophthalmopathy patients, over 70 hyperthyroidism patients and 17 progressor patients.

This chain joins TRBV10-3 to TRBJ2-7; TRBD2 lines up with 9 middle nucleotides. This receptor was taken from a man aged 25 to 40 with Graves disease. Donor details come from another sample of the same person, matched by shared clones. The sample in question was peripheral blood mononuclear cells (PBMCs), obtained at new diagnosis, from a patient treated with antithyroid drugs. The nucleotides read TGTGCCATCAGTGGGTCTAGCGGGATCGGGTACGAGCAGTACTTC. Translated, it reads CAISGSSGIGYEQYF.